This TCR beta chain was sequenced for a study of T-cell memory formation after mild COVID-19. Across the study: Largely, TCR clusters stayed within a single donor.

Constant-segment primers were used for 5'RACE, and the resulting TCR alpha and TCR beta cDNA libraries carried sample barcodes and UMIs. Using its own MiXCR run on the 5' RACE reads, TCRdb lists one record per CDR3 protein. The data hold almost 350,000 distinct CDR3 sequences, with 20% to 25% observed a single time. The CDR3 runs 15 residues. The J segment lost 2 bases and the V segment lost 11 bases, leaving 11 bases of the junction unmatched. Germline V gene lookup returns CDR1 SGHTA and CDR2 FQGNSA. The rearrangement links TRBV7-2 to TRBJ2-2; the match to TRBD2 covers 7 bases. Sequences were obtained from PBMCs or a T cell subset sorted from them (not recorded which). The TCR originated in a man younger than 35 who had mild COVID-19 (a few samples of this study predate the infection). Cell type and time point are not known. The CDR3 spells CASVRRGINTGELFF. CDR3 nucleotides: TGTGCCTCCGTTCGGCGGGGGATTAACACCGGGGAGCTGTTTTTT.